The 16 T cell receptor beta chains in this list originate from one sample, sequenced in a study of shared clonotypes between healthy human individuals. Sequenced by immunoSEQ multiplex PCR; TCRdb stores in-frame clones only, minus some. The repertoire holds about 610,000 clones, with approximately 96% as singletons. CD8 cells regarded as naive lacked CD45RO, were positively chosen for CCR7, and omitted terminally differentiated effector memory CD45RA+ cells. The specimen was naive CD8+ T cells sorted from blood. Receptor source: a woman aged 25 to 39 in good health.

DNA for the CDR3: TGTGCCAGCAGTTATAGCGGGAGGAATCCCTACAATGAGCAGTTCTTC. Translating gives CASSYSGRNPYNEQFF. The chain is built from TRBV27 and TRBJ2-1, with 10 bases identical to TRBD2. Germline V CDR1 and CDR2: MNHEY, SMNVEV (reference sequence). V trimming: 4 bases; J trimming: 2 bases; junction bases outside the gene matches: 5. The CDR3 runs 16 residues.

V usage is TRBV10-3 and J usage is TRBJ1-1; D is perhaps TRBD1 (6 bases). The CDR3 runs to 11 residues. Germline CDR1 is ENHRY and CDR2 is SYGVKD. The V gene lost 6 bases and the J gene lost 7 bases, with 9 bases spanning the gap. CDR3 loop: CAISRQVEAFF. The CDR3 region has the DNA TGTGCCATCAGCAGACAGGTTGAAGCTTTCTTT.

The CDR3 loop is CASSLAPGQQYF. The CDR3 DNA follows: TGTGCCAGCAGCTTAGCCCCGGGACAGCAGTACTTC. V usage is TRBV7-9 and J usage is TRBJ2-7; D may be TRBD1 or TRBD2 (5 bases each). Germline CDR1 is SEHNR and CDR2 is FQNEAQ (reference sequence). This CDR3 has 12 residues. Trimming removed 0 bases from V and 8 bases from J, with 8 bases in between.

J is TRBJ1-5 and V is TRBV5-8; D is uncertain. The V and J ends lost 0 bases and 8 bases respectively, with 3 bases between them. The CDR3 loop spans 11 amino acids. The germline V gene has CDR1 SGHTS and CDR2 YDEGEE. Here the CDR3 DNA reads TGTGCCAGCAGCTTGGAGGAGCCCCAGCATTTT. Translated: CASSLEEPQHF. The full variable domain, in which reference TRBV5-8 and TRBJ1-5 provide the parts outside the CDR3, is EAGVTQSPTHLIKTRGQQATLRCSPISGHTSVYWYQQALGLGLQFLLWYDEGEERNRGNFPPRFSGRQFPNYSSELNVNALELEDSALYLCASSLEEPQHFGDGTRLSIL.

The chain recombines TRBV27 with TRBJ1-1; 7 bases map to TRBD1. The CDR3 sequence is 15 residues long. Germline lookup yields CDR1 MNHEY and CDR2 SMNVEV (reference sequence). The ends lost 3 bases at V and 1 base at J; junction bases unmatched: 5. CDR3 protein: CASSLQGGANTEAFF. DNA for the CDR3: TGTGCCAGCAGTTTGCAGGGGGGGGCGAACACTGAAGCTTTCTTT.

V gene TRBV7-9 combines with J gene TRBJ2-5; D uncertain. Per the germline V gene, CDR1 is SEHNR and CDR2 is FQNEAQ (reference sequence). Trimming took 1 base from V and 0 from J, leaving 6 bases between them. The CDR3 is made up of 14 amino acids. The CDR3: CASSLELNQETQYF. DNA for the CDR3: TGTGCCAGCAGCTTAGAGCTCAACCAAGAGACCCAGTACTTC.

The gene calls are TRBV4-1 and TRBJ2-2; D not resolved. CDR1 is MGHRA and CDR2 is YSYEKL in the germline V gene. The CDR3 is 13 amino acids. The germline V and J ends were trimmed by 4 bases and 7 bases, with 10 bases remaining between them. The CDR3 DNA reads TGCGCCAGCAGCCGCCGATTGGACGGGGAGCTGTTTTTT. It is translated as CASSRRLDGELFF.

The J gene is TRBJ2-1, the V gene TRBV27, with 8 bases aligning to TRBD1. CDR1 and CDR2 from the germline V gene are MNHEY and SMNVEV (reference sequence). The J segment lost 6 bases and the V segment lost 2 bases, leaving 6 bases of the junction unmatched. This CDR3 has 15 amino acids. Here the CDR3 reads CASSLGQGALNEQFF. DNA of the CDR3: TGTGCCAGCAGTTTAGGGCAGGGGGCGCTCAATGAGCAGTTCTTC.

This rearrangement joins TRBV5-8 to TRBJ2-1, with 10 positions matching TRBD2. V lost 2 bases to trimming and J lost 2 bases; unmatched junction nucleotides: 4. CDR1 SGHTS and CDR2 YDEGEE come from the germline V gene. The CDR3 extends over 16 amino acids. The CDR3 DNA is TGTGCCAGCAGCTTACAGGGACTAGCGACCTACAATGAGCAGTTCTTC. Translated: CASSLQGLATYNEQFF.

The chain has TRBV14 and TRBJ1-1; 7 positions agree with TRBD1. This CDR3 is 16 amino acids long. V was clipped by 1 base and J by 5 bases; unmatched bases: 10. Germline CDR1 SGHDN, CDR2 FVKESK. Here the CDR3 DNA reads TGTGCCAGCAGCCAAGGGAGTCTCTACAGGGGAACTGAAGCTTTCTTT. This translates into CASSQGSLYRGTEAFF.

DNA for the CDR3: TGTGCCAGCAGCTCCCGGAGAGGGTCCGGGGAGCTGTTTTTT. Its protein product is CASSSRRGSGELFF. The genes are TRBV7-9 and TRBJ2-2, with a weak D call TRBD2 (5 bases). The germline gives CDR1 SEHNR, CDR2 FQNEAQ (reference sequence). This CDR3 has 14 amino acids. V lost 4 bases, J lost 6 bases, and 12 bases lay in between.

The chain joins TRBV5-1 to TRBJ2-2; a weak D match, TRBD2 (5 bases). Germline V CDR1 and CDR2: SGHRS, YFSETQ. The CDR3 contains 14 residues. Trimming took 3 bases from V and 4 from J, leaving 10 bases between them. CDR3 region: CASSSDYLTGELFF. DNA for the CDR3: TGCGCCAGCAGCTCAGACTACCTCACCGGGGAGCTGTTTTTT.

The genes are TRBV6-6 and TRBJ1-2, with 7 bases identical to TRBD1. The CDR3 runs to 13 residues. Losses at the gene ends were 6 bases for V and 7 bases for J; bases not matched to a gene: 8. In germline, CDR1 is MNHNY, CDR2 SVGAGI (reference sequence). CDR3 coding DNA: TGTGCCAGCAGGGGAACAGGGGATCGTGGCTACACCTTC. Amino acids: CASRGTGDRGYTF.

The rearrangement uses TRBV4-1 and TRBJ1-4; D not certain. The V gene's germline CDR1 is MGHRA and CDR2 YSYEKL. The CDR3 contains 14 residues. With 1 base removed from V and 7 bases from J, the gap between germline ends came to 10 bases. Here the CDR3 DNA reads TGCGCCAGCAGCCAAGGGGCAGATGGTGAAAAACTGTTTTTT. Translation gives CASSQGADGEKLFF.

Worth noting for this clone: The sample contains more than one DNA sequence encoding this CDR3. The CDR3 loop reads CSVEDPGTESYEQYF. Here the CDR3 DNA reads TGCAGCGTTGAAGATCCAGGGACAGAGTCCTACGAGCAGTACTTC. This chain joins TRBV29-1 and TRBJ2-7, with TRBD1 matching over 7 bases. With V trimmed by 0 bases and J by 1 base, 6 bases remained unmatched. CDR1 and CDR2 from the germline V gene are SQVTM and ANQGSEA. This CDR3 has 15 residues.

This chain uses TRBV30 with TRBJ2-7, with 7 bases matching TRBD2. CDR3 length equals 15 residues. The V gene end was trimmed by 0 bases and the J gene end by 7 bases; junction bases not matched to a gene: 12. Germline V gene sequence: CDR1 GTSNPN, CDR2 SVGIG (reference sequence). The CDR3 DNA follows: TGTGCCTGGAGTGTTATCGCGGGAGAGGGAGAGGAGCAGTACTTC. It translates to CAWSVIAGEGEEQYF. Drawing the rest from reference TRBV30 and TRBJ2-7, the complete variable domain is SQTIHQWPATLVQPVGSPLSLECTVEGTSNPNLYWYRQAAGRGLQLLFYSVGIGQISSEVPQNLSASRPQDRQFILSSKKLLLSDSGFYLCAWSVIAGEGEEQYFGPGTRLTVT.